This TCR beta chain was found in a study of pediatric ulcerative colitis. The CDR3 length is 17 residues. CDR1 and CDR2 (germline): KGHSH, LQKENI. The V and J ends lost 2 bases and 4 bases, in that order; junction bases with no gene match: 11. Using immunoSEQ multiplex PCR, the repertoire was profiled, and TCRdb retains in-frame clones only, with some absent. The table records some 10,000 clones, approximately 80% of them present only once. This clone showed up just once. The antigen is undetermined. During colonoscopy, one to two rectal pinch biopsies were collected. Study results and limitations: Clonal expansions reduced rectal repertoire diversity in acute severe colitis.

The material sequenced was gut tissue. This TCR came from a girl between 5 and 17 years old who was a control in a study of pediatric ulcerative colitis. The chain employs TRBV18 and TRBJ1-5; TRBD1 agrees at 7 bases. The CDR3: CASSPMRMGQINQPQHF. CDR3 in DNA: TGTGCCAGCTCACCAATGAGAATGGGACAGATTAATCAGCCCCAGCATTTT.